The T cell receptor (beta chain) described here comes from a study of blood T cell repertoires in COVID-19 (TCRdb year 2020). With regard to the full study: Samples from collaborators originated in the United States, Italy and Spain and spanned both the acute and convalescent phases of COVID-19. Where HLA class I and class II types were available, the types were taken from metadata supplied by the sample provider, not from assay-based typing. The repertoires were released in a freely available public database intended as a resource for research on the immune response to SARS-CoV-2. The samples were drawn from the first 160 participants of the ongoing ImmuneRACE study and from some 1,300 subjects provided by 6 global collaborators. The material from the prospective study consisted of cDNA or gDNA derived from T cells, B-cell-depleted T cells, or PBMCs. A de-identified subject ID, COVID-19 status, age in years and sex were almost always included in the sample metadata. Subjects who had been exposed to COVID-19, were actively infected with it, or had recovered from it provided the deeply sampled blood TCRbeta repertoires that made up the dataset. Points the paper makes about the study in general: How much clinical and demographic metadata was included differed by source and by participant, and the metadata was provided uncurated.

The immunoSEQ Assay, a bias-controlled multiplex PCR, was used to amplify TCRbeta CDR3 regions from genomic DNA. The authors' analysis ran thus. The number of nucleated cells in each sample was estimated from the amplification of reference gene primers within the assay. Sequence reads were collapsed and filtered to measure the absolute abundance of every unique TCRbeta CDR3 rearrangement. For each sample, productive Simpson clonality was calculated by taking the square root of Simpson's diversity index across productive rearrangements. TCRdb re-hosts the immuneACCESS table, in-frame sequences only. Its copies lack some clones; in the studies checked, an unresolved V gene accounts for under half of them, and the cause for the rest is not known. V, J and clone size reflect that table, while D and trimming were determined from the DNA. The table for this sample lists a few hundred thousand clones; 88% of them were counted only once. 0.99% of the sample lies in the top ten.

Samples from volunteer blood donors who had recovered from COVID-19 were contributed by a second Seattle source. Each collaborating institution followed its own protocols to collect whole blood in K2EDTA tubes. For TCRbeta analysis, collaborators shipped samples in one of three forms: frozen whole blood, isolated PBMCs, or DNA extracted from either of those sample types. The germline V gene (reference sequence) gives CDR1 as SGHNT and CDR2 as YYREEE. V trim: 7 bases; J trim: 4 bases; unmatched bases: 8. The CDR3 runs 16 residues from the cysteine to the phenylalanine. Of all the DNA, just the CDR3 is kept, 48 bases in frame from base 1. About this clone itself: The antigen it binds to is not known. Within one base of it there is no much larger clone, and no base qualities were kept.

This TCR was recovered from a middle-aged woman who had recovered from COVID-19. The receptor chain draws on TRBV5-4 and TRBJ2-2; 12 junctional bases match TRBD2. The sequenced material came from peripheral blood. This receptor has the CDR3 CASGALAGGSTGELFF. The DNA sequence reads TGTGCCAGCGGGGCTCTAGCGGGAGGGAGCACCGGGGAGCTGTTTTTT.